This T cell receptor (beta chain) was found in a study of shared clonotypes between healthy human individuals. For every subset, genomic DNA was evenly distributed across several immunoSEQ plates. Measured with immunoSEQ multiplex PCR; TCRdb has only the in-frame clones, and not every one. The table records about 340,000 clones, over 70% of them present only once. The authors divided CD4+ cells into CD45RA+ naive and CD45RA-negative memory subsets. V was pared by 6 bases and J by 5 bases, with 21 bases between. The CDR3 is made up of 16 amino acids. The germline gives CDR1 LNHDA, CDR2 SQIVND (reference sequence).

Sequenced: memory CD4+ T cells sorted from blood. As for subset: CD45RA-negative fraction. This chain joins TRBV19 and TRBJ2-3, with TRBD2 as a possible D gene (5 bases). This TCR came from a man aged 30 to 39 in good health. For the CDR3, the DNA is TGTGCCAGTAGGGGTGGTGGGAGTGGTCGGAGAGATACGCAGTATTTT. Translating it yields CASRGGGSGRRDTQYF.